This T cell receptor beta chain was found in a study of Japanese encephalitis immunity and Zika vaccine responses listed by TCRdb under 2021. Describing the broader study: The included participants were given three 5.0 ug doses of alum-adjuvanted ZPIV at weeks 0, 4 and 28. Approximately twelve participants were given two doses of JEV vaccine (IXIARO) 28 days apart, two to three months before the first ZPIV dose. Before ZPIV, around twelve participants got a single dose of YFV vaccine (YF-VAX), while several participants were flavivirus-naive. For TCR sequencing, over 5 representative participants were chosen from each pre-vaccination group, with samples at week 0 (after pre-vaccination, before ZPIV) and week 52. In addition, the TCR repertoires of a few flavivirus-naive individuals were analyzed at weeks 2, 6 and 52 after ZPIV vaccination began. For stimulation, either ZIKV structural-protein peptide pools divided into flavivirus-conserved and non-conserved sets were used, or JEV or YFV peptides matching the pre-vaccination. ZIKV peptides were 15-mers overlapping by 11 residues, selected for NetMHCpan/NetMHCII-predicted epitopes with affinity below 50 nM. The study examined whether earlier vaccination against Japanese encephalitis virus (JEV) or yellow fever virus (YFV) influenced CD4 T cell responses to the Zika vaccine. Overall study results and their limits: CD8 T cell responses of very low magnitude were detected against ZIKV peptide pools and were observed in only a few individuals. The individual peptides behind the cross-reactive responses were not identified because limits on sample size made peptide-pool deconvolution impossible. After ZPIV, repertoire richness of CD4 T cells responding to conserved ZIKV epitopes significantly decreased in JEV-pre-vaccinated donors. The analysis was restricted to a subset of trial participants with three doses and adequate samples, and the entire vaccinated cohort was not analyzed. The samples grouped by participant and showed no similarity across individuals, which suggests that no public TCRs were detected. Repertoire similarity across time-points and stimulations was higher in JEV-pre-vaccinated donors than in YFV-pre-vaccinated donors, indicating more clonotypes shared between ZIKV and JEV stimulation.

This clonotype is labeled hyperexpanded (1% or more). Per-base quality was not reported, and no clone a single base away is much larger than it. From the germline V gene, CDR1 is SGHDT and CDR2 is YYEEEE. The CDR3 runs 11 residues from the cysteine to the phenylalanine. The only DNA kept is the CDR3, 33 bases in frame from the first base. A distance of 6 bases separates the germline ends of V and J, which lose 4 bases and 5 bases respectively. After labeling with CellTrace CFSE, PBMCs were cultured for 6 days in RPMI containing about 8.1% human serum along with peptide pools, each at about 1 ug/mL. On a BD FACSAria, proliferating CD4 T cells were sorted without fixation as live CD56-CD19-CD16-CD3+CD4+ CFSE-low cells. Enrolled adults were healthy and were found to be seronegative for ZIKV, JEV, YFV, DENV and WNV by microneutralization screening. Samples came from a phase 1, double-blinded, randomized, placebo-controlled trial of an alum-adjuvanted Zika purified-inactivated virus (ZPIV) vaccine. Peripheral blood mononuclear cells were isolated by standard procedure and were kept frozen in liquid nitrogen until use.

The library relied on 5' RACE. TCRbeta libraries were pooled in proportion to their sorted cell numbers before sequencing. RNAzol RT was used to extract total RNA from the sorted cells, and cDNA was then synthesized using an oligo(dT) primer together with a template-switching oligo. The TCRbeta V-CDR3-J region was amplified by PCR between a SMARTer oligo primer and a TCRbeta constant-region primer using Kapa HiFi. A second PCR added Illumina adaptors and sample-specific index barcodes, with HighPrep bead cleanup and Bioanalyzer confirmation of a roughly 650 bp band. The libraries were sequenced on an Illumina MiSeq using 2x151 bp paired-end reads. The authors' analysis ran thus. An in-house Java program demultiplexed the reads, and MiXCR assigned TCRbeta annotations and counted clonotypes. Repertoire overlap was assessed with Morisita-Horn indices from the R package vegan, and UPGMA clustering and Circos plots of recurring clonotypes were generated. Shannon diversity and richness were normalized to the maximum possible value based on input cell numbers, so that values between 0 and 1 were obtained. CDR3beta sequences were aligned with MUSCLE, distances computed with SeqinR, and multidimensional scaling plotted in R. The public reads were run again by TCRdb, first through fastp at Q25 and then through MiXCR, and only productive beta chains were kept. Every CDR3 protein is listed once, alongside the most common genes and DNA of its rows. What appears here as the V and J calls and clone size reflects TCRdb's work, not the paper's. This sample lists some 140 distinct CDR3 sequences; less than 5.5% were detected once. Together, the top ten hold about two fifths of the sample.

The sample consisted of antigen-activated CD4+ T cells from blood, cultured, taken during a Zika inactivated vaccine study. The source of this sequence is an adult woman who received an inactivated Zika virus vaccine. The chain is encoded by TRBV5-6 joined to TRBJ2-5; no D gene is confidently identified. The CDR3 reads CASSRWETQYF. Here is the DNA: TGTGCCAGCAGCCGTTGGGAGACCCAGTACTTC.